This TCR beta chain was captured in a study of CD8+ T cells in alopecia areata. On this clone: Its antigen is unidentified.

CDR1 SQVTM and CDR2 ANQGSEA come from the germline V gene. There are 12 residues in the CDR3. V was trimmed by 4 bases and J by 4 bases, leaving 10 bases between them. CD4+ and CD8+ T cells were sorted from PBMCs. RNA, once extracted, was reverse transcribed into cDNA for use as the sequencing template. The repertoire was sequenced with immunoSEQ multiplex PCR; TCRdb's copy has only in-frame clones and lacks some. Of 150,000 or so clones in the sample, about 54% are singletons; the top ten hold approximately 4.3%. Overall study findings and caveats: Between patients, shared TCR sequences were less clear than in mice. This was possibly due in part to HLA diversity in the patient population.

This chain connects TRBV29-1 to TRBJ1-1; perhaps TRBD1 as D (5 bases). The clonotype comes from a human donor in good health. The sample taken for sequencing was CD4+ T cells sorted from blood. CDR3 in amino acids: CSVADSTTEAFF. In nucleotides, the CDR3 is TGCAGCGTTGCCGACAGTACCACTGAAGCTTTCTTT.